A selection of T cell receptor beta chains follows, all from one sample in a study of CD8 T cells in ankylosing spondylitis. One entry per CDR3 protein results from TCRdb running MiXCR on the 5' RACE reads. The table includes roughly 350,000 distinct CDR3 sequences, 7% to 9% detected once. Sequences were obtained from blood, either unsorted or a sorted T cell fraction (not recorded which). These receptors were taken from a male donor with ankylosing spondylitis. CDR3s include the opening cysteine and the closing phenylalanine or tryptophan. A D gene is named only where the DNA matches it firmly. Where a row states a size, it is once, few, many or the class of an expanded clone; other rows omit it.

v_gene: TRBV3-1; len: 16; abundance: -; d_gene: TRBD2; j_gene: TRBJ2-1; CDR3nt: TGTGCCAGCAGCCTCCAGTTAGCGGGAGGGCAGAATGAGCAGTTCTTC; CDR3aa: CASSLQLAGGQNEQFF
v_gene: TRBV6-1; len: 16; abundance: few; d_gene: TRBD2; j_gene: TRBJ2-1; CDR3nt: TGTGCCAGCAGAGGACTAGCGGGAGGGCCTTACAATGAGCAGTTCTTC; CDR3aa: CASRGLAGGPYNEQFF
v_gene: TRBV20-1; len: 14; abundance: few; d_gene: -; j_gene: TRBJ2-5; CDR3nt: TGCAGTGCTAAGCTGGGCGCGATCCAAGAGACCCAGTACTTC; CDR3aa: CSAKLGAIQETQYF
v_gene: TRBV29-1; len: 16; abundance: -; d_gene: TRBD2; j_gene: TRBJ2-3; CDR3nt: TGCAGCGTTGAAAAGGGACTAGCGGGAGTCACAGATACGCAGTATTTT; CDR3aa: CSVEKGLAGVTDTQYF
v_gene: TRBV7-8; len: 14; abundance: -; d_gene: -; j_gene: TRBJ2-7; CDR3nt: TGTGCCAGCAGCTTGGGCAGGGACAACCACGAGCAGTACTTC; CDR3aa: CASSLGRDNHEQYF
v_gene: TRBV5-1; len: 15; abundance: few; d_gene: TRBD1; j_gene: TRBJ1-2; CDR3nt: TGCGCCAGCAGCCAGACAGGGCCTAATAACTATGGCTACACCTTC; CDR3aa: CASSQTGPNNYGYTF
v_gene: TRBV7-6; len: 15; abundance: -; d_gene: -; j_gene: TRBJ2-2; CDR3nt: TGTGCCAGCAGCTTCTGGGGACCAACCACCGGGGAGCTGTTTTTT; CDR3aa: CASSFWGPTTGELFF
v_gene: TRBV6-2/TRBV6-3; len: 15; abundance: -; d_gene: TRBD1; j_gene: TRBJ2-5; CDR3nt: TGTGCCAGCAGTTTGACAGGGAGCTTTGAAGAGACCCAGTACTTC; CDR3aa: CASSLTGSFEETQYF
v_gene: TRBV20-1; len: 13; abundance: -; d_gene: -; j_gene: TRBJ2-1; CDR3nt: TGCAGTGCTAGGGACAGTTACTACAATGAGCAGTTCTTC; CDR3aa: CSARDSYYNEQFF
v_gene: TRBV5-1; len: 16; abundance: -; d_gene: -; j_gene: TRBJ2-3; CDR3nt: TGCGCCAGCAGCTCAACTCGGGGACGGTTTACAGATACGCAGTATTTT; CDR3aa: CASSSTRGRFTDTQYF
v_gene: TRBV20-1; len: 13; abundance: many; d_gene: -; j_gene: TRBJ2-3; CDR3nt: TGCAGTGGGATTTCTAGCAGCACAGATACGCAGTATTTT; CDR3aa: CSGISSSTDTQYF
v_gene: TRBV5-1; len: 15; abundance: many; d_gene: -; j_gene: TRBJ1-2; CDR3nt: TGCGCCAGCAGCCTAGGGACGGGCGTTGGCTATGGCTACACCTTC; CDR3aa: CASSLGTGVGYGYTF
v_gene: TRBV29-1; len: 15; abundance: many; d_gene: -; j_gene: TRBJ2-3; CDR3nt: TGCAGCGTTGCCCCAAGGGGATTAGCGACAGATACGCAGTATTTT; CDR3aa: CSVAPRGLATDTQYF
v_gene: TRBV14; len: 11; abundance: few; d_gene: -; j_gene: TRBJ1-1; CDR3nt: TGTGCCAGCAGCCAGTCTCCTGAAGCTTTCTTT; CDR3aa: CASSQSPEAFF
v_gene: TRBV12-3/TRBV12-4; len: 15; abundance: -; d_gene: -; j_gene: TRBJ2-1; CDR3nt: TGTGCCAGCAGTTTTACCGGGGATTTCATCTATGAGCAGTTCTTC; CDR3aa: CASSFTGDFIYEQFF
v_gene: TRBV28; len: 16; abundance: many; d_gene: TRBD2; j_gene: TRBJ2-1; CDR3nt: TGTGCCAGCAGTTTATCTAAAGCGACTAGCCGGAATGAGCAGTTCTTC; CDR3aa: CASSLSKATSRNEQFF
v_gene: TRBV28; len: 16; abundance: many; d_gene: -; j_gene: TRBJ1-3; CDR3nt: TGTGCCAGCAGTTTATACCCGGCCGGCTCTGGAAACACCATATATTTT; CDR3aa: CASSLYPAGSGNTIYF
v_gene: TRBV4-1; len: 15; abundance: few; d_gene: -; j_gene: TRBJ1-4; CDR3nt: TGCGCCAGCAGCCAAGATTCAGGCTGGACGCGAGATAATTTTTTT; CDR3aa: CASSQDSGWTRDNFF
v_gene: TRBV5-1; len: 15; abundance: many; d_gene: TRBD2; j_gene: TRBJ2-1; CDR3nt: TGCGCCAGCAGCCTACTAGCGGGAGCGTCCAATGAGCAGTTCTTC; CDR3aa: CASSLLAGASNEQFF
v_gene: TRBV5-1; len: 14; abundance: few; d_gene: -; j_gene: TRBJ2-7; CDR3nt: TGCGCCAGCAGCTTGGGGGCTAGCGACTACGAGCAGTACTTC; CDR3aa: CASSLGASDYEQYF
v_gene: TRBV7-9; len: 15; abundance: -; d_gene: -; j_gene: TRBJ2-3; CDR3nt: TGTGCCAGCAGCTTATGGGGGGACCCCACAGATACGCAGTATTTT; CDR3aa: CASSLWGDPTDTQYF
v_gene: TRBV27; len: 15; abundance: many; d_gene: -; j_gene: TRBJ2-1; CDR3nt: TGTGCCAGCAGTTTAAGGTACAGCTCCTACAATGAGCAGTTCTTC; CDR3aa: CASSLRYSSYNEQFF
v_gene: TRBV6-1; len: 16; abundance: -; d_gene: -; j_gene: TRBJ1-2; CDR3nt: TGTGCCAGCAACGACGCTTCTACGGGGGGGAGTAATGGCTACACCTTC; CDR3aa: CASNDASTGGSNGYTF
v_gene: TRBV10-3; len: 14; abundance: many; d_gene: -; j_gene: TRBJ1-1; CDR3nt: TGTGCCATCAGTGATCTAGAATCTGCTGCTGAAGCTTTCTTT; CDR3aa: CAISDLESAAEAFF
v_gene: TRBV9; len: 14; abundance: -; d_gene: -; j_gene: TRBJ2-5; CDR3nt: TGTGCCAGCAGCGTAGGTCCCTCGCAAGAGACCCAGTACTTC; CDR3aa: CASSVGPSQETQYF
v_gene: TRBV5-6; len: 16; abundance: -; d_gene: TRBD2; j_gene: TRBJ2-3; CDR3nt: TGTGCCAGCAGCTGGAAGACTAGCGGGAGTACAGATACGCAGTATTTT; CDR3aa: CASSWKTSGSTDTQYF
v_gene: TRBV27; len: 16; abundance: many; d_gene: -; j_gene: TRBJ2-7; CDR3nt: TGTGCCAGCAGTTTATCCCCCGGGAAGCGCTCCTACGAGCAGTACTTC; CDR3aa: CASSLSPGKRSYEQYF
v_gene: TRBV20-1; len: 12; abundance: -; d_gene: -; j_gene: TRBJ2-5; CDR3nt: TGCAGTGCCCCCCGGGACCAAGAGACCCAGTACTTC; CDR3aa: CSAPRDQETQYF
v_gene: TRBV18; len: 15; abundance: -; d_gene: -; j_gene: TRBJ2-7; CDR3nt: TGTGCCAGCTCGTACCAAAGGGAAGAAACCTACGAGCAGTACTTC; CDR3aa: CASSYQREETYEQYF
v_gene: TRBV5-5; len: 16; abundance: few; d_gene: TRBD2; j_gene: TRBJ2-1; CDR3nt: TGTGCCAGCAGCTCGACTAGCGGGGGCTCCTACAATGAGCAGTTCTTC; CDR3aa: CASSSTSGGSYNEQFF
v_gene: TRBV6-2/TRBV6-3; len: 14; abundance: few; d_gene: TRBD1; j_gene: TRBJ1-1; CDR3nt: TGTGCCAGCAGACGACAGGGAGGGAACACTGAAGCTTTCTTT; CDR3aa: CASRRQGGNTEAFF
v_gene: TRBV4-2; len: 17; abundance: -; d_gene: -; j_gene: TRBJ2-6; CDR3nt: TGTGCCAGCAGCCAATCCTTCCTTTACCCTGGGGCCAACGTCCTGACTTTC; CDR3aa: CASSQSFLYPGANVLTF
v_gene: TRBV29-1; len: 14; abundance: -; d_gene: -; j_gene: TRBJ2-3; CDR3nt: TGCAGCGTTGCGAGTTCTAGCGTCACAGATACGCAGTATTTT; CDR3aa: CSVASSSVTDTQYF
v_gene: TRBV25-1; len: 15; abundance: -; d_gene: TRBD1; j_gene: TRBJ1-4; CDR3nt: TGTGCCAGCAGTGAATATCAGGGGGGTGATGAAAAACTGTTTTTT; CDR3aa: CASSEYQGGDEKLFF
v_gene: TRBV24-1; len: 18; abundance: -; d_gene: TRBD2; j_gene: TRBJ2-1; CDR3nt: TGTGCCACCAGTGATTTGCACTCGGCTAGCGGGAGGGCCGGTGAGCAGTTCTTC; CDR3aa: CATSDLHSASGRAGEQFF
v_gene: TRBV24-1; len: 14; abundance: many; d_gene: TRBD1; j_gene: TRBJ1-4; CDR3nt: TGTGCCACCAGTGTCTCGGACAGGGGTGAAAAACTGTTTTTT; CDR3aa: CATSVSDRGEKLFF
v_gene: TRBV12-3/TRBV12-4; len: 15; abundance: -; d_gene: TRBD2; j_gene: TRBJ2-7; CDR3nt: TGTGCCAGCAGCCGGGGACTAGCGGGAGTCTACGAGCAGTACTTC; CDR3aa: CASSRGLAGVYEQYF
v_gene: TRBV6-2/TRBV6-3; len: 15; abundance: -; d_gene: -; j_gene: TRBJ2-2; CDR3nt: TGTGCCAGCAGCTCGAGAATGGGGCCCACCGGGGAGCTGTTTTTT; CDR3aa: CASSSRMGPTGELFF
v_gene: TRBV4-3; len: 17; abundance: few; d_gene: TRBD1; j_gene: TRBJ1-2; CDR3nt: TGCGCCAGCAGCCAAAATCGGGGACAGGGAGCTAACTATGGCTACACCTTC; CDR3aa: CASSQNRGQGANYGYTF
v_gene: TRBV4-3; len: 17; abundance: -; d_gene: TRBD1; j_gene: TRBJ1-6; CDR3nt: TGCGCCAGCAGCCGGCGCACCGATTTCAGGACAGGTTCACCCCTCCACTTT; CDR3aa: CASSRRTDFRTGSPLHF
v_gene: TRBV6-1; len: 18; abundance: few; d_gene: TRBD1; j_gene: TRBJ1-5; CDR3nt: TGTGCCAGCAGTGAGAGGACCCACCGGGACAGACTGTGGCAGCCCCAGCATTTT; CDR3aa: CASSERTHRDRLWQPQHF
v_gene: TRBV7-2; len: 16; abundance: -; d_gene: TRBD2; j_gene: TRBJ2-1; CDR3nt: TGTGCCAGCAGCCCCAGACTAGCGGGAGTTTTCAATGAGCAGTTCTTC; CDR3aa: CASSPRLAGVFNEQFF
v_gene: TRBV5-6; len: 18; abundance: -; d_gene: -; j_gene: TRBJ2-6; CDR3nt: TGTGCCAGCAGCTTTTTCGGGGGCAGATACTCTGGGGCCAACGTCCTGACTTTC; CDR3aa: CASSFFGGRYSGANVLTF
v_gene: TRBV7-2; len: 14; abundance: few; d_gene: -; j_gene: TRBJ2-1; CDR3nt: TGTGCCAGCAGCTTAGTCGATGTTTACAATGAGCAGTTCTTC; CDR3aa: CASSLVDVYNEQFF
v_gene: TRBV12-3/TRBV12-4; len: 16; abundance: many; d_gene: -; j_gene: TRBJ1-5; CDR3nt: TGTGCCAGCAGTTCCGCTGGATATGGGAGCAATCAGCCCCAGCATTTT; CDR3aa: CASSSAGYGSNQPQHF
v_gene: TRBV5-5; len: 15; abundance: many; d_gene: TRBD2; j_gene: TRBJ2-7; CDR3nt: TGTGCCAGCAGCAGGGGACTAGCGGAGAACTACGAGCAGTACTTC; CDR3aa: CASSRGLAENYEQYF
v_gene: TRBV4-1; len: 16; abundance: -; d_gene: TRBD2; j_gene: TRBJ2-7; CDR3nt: TGCGCCAGCAGCCGCCCGGTTCCAGCGGGAGACTACGAGCAGTACTTC; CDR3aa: CASSRPVPAGDYEQYF
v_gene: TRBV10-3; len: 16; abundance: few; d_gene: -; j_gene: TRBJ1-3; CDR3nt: TGTGCCATCAAGAAGCGGGGCCCGAGCTCTGGAAACACCATATATTTT; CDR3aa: CAIKKRGPSSGNTIYF
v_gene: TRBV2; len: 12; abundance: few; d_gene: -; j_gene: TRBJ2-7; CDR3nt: TGTGCCAGCATGGGGGATAGCTACGAGCAGTACTTC; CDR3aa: CASMGDSYEQYF
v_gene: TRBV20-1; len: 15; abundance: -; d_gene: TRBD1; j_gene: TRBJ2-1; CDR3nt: TGCAGTGCTGACCATATGGGACAGGGGCCCAATGAGCAGTTCTTC; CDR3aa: CSADHMGQGPNEQFF
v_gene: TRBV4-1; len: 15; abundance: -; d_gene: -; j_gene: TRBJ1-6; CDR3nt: TGCGCCAGCAGCCAAAGGGGAGACTGGGATTCACCCCTCCACTTT; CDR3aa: CASSQRGDWDSPLHF
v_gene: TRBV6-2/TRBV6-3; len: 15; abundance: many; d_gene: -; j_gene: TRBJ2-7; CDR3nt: TGTGCCAGCAACCATCCCAGGGACGGACATACCGAGCAGTACTTC; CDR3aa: CASNHPRDGHTEQYF
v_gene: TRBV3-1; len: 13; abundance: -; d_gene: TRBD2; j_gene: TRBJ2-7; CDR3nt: TGTGCCAGCAGCCTAAGACTAGCGGAGGACCAGACCTTC; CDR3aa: CASSLRLAEDQTF
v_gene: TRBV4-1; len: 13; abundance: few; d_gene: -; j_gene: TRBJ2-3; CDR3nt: TGCGCCAGCAGCCAACTCGGGCGGAGGGGGCAGTATTTT; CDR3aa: CASSQLGRRGQYF
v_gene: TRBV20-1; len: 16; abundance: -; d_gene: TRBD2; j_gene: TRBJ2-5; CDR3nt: TGCAGTGCTAACCCCCCGGGACTAGCGGACCAAGAGACCCAGTACTTC; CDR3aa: CSANPPGLADQETQYF
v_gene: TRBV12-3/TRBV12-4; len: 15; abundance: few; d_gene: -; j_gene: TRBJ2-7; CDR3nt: TGTGCCAGCAGTTTCATGGGGGACGGCTCCTACGAGCAGTACTTC; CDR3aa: CASSFMGDGSYEQYF
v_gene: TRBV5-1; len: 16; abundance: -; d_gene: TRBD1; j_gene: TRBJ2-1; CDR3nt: TGCGCCAGCAGCGCATCAGGGGGCTCATCCTACAATGAGCAGTTCTTC; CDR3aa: CASSASGGSSYNEQFF
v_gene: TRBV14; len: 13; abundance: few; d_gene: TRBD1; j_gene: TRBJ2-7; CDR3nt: TGTGCCAGCAGCAGGGACAGGGTCTACGAGCAGTACTTC; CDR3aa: CASSRDRVYEQYF
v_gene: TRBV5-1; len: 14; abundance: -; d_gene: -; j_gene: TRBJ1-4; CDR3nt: TGCGCCAGCAGCTTGGTGGGGGCCGGAGAAAAACTGTTTTTT; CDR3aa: CASSLVGAGEKLFF